These 30 T cell receptor beta chains were sequenced from one sample in a study of T cells in Graves' hyperthyroidism and ophthalmopathy. The investigators amplified TCR beta CDR3 regions from RNA transcripts. The HTBI set primed first-round TCR CDR3 RT-PCR. In TCRdb, the multiplex PCR reads were re-called with MiXCR into one record per CDR3 protein. This table holds under 350,000 distinct CDR3 sequences, roughly an eighth found once. Sample: blood. Receptor source: a woman in her 40s with Graves' hyperthyroidism.

This clonotype was detected many times. The chain joins TRBV28 to TRBJ1-2; D not resolved. Looked up from germline, CDR1 is MDHEN and CDR2 is SYDVKM. CDR3 size: 14 residues. V was cut by 2 bases and J by 8 bases, with 15 bases left in between. The CDR3 DNA reads as TGTGCCAGCAGTTTACGGCCGGGATCCGGAGGCTACACCTTC. Its translation is CASSLRPGSGGYTF.

This clonotype was detected ten times or more. CDR3 region: CATSSDRGPYEQYF. The CDR3, as DNA: TGTGCCACCAGCAGTGACAGGGGGCCCTACGAGCAGTACTTC. The chain employs TRBV15 and TRBJ2-7; TRBD1 aligns across 10 bases. Germline loops: CDR1 LNHNV, CDR2 YYDKDF (reference sequence). The junction had 1 base not matched to a gene; V was cut back by 3 bases and J by 2 bases. The CDR3 is 14 residues long.

This clonotype was picked up many times. DNA for the CDR3: TGTGCCAGTAATGAGGAAGGGTTGGGGCTAGCTGAAGCTTTCTTT. It encodes CASNEEGLGLAEAFF. J is TRBJ1-1 and V is TRBV5-4; the D gene is possibly TRBD1 (5 bases). The CDR3 totals 15 residues. Germline-derived CDR1 and CDR2 are SGHNT and YYREEE (reference sequence). V lost 8 bases and J lost 6, with 23 bases in between.

This clonotype showed up many times. The CDR3 DNA follows: TGCAGTGCTAGAGCCCCCGCGAACTATGGCTACACCTTC. Its translation: CSARAPANYGYTF. The V gene is TRBV20-1, the J gene TRBJ1-2, with D uncertain. Trimming left V 1 base short and J 2 bases short, with 8 bases between. CDR1 DFQATT and CDR2 SNEGSKA come from the germline V gene (reference sequence). This CDR3 has 13 amino acids.

This clonotype was counted at least ten times. The chain employs TRBV7-8 and TRBJ1-1, with D tentatively TRBD1 (6 bases). V gave up 6 bases and J gave up 10 bases, with 18 bases separating them. Germline-derived CDR1 and CDR2 are SGHVS and FQNEAQ. The CDR3 has 13 amino acids. CDR3 in amino acids: CASSFSGHPIAFF. The CDR3 nucleotides read TGTGCCAGCAGTTTTTCGGGACACCCTATAGCTTTCTTT.

This clonotype was observed at least ten times. The genes are TRBV19 and TRBJ1-1, with 7 bases matching TRBD1. The CDR3 is 15 amino acids. The germline CDR1 and CDR2 sequences are LNHDA and SQIVND (reference sequence). V lost 6 bases to trimming and J lost 2 bases; unmatched junction nucleotides: 9. The DNA of the CDR3 is TGTGCCAGTAGACCCAGGGGGAAGGCTAACACTGAAGCTTTCTTT. Its protein is CASRPRGKANTEAFF.

This clonotype was seen repeatedly, ten times or more. The chain is built from TRBV2 and TRBJ2-2; 10 bases line up with TRBD2. V was clipped by 7 bases and J by 2 bases; unmatched bases: 7. Germline V gene sequence: CDR1 SNHLY, CDR2 FYNNEI. The CDR3 length is 16 residues. As DNA, the CDR3 is TGTGCCAGCAAAGGTTTAGCGGGAGGAAACACCGGGGAGCTGTTTTTT. Its translation is CASKGLAGGNTGELFF.

To note about this clonotype: A read error is possible here, since a much larger clone lies one base away. J is TRBJ1-4 and V is TRBV25-1; perhaps TRBD1 as D (6 bases). This CDR3 spans 13 amino acids. Germline values: CDR1 MGHDK, CDR2 SYGVNS. CDR3 coding DNA: TGTGCCAGCAGTCTCAGGGGATATGAAAAACGGTTTTTT. Translation: CASSLRGYEKRFF.

This chain links TRBV5-1 with TRBJ2-7; 9 nucleotides match TRBD1. V shed 5 bases, J shed 4 bases, and the junction held 10 bases outside the gene matches. The CDR3 has 15 amino acids. Germline assignment: CDR1 SGHRS and CDR2 YFSETQ. The CDR3 here is CASSPTGGSKYEQYF. The CDR3 DNA is TGCGCCAGCAGTCCTACAGGGGGCTCTAAATACGAGCAGTACTTC.

Many counts were recorded for this clonotype. The chain couples TRBV3-1 to TRBJ2-3; D perhaps matches TRBD2 (6 bases). There are 16 residues in the CDR3. Germline CDR1 reads LGHDT; CDR2 reads YNNKEL (reference sequence). V lost 1 base and J 4 bases, leaving 15 bases between the germline ends. The CDR3 loop reads CASSQGTPGRPDTQYF. In nucleotides, the CDR3 is TGTGCCAGCAGCCAAGGTACGCCCGGGAGACCAGATACGCAGTATTTT.

Many counts were recorded for this clonotype. The chain recombines TRBV20-1 with TRBJ2-1; 9 bases agree with TRBD2. Trimming cost V 6 bases and J 5 bases; bases outside gene matches: 8. The CDR3 covers 14 residues. Looked up from germline, CDR1 is DFQATT and CDR2 is SNEGSKA (reference sequence). In nucleotides, the CDR3 is TGCAGTGCCCAAGGGGCTAGCGGGAACAATGAGCAGTTCTTC. It encodes CSAQGASGNNEQFF.

The chain combines TRBV28 with TRBJ1-5, with no clear D. Germline CDR1 reads MDHEN; CDR2 reads SYDVKM. V was cut by 8 bases and J by 1 base, with 6 bases left in between. CDR3 length: 12 amino acids. CDR3 in DNA: TGTGCCAGCGCTCTGAGCAATCAGCCCCAGCATTTT. Protein product: CASALSNQPQHF.

The chain has TRBV7-9 and TRBJ2-5; D not resolved. The CDR3 length is 15 residues. Trimming took 5 bases from V and 1 from J, leaving 14 bases between them. CDR1 and CDR2 from the germline V gene are SEHNR and FQNEAQ (reference sequence). CDR3 residues: CASSHYRPPQETQYF. CDR3 nucleotides: TGTGCCAGCAGCCACTACCGCCCGCCCCAAGAGACCCAGTACTTC.

The V gene is TRBV9, the J gene TRBJ1-2; D gene uncertain. The CDR3 runs 14 residues. The germline gives CDR1 SGDLS, CDR2 YYNGEE. V lost 0 bases, J lost 4 bases, and 10 bases lay in between. For the CDR3, the DNA is TGTGCCAGCAGCGTAGAGCAGGCCCCCTATGGCTACACCTTC. Translating gives CASSVEQAPYGYTF.

This clonotype was observed at least ten times. The chain joins TRBV12-3 or TRBV12-4 to TRBJ1-6; no firm D call. The V gene lost 3 bases and the J gene lost 3 bases, with 9 bases spanning the gap. The CDR3 is 15 amino acids. The CDR3 region is CASSFGTSYNSPLHF. CDR3 DNA: TGTGCCAGCAGTTTCGGCACGAGCTATAATTCACCCCTCCACTTT.

The rearrangement links TRBV20-1 to TRBJ1-1, with D maybe TRBD1 (6 bases). CDR1 DFQATT and CDR2 SNEGSKA come from the germline V gene (reference sequence). The CDR3 has 13 amino acids. The V gene lost 5 bases and the J gene lost 3 bases, with 13 bases spanning the gap. CDR3 sequence: CSAPAGGDTEAFF. The CDR3 DNA sequence: TGCAGTGCTCCCGCCGGGGGCGACACTGAAGCTTTCTTT.

The chain has TRBV5-5 and TRBJ2-7, with no clear D. V was cut by 4 bases and J by 6 bases, with 17 bases left in between. Germline CDR1 is SGHKS and CDR2 is YYEKEE (reference sequence). The CDR3 sequence is 14 residues long. CDR3 nucleotide sequence: TGTGCCAGCAGCCCGCACCTCGTTCTCGGCGAGCAGTACTTC. Its translation: CASSPHLVLGEQYF. The full variable domain, rest sourced from reference TRBV5-5 and TRBJ2-7, is DAGVTQSPTHLIKTRGQQVTLRCSPISGHKSVSWYQQVLGQGPQFIFQYYEKEERGRGNFPDRFSARQFPNYSSELNVNALLLGDSALYLCASSPHLVLGEQYFGPGTRLTVT.

Note on this clonotype: A much larger clone lies a single base off, so this may be a read error. This chain connects TRBV2 to TRBJ1-1, with D possibly TRBD1 on 6 matching bases. V was shortened by 8 bases and J by 2 bases, with 18 bases between the two germline ends. This CDR3 has 15 residues. In germline, CDR1 is SNHLY, CDR2 FYNNEI. The CDR3 spells CASGTTGTGNTEAFF. CDR3 bases: TGTGCCAGCGGAACCACAGGGACGGGCAACACTGAAGCTTTCTTT.

This clonotype was seen at least ten times. This chain joins TRBV6-2 or TRBV6-3 and TRBJ2-1; TRBD2 matches 10 bases. This CDR3 spans 14 amino acids. In germline, CDR1 is MNHEY, CDR2 SVGEGT. V was pared by 6 bases and J by 5 bases, with 4 bases of the junction left unmatched. CDR3 sequence (DNA): TGTGCCAGCAGGCTAGCGGGAGCAAACAATGAGCAGTTCTTC. It specifies CASRLAGANNEQFF.

This clonotype was detected only once. J is TRBJ2-1 and V is TRBV27; no clear D. Germline assignment: CDR1 MNHEY and CDR2 SMNVEV (reference sequence). This CDR3 is built from 15 residues. The germline V and J ends were trimmed by 5 bases and 2 bases, with 13 bases remaining between them. Here the CDR3 reads CASSAGRGPYNEQFF. DNA of the CDR3: TGTGCCAGCAGTGCCGGACGTGGACCCTACAATGAGCAGTTCTTC.

The chain employs TRBV20-1 and TRBJ2-3, with a possible D match to TRBD1 (8 bases). Trimming stripped 6 bases from V and 5 bases from J, with 21 bases between. This CDR3 contains 15 residues. The germline gives CDR1 DFQATT, CDR2 SNEGSKA (reference sequence). This chain's CDR3 is CSATDRGQRGDTQYF. As DNA, the CDR3 is TGCAGTGCGACAGACAGGGGACAGCGGGGAGATACGCAGTATTTT.

In the case of this clonotype: A much more abundant neighbour one base away suggests this may be a read error. The chain employs TRBV30 and TRBJ1-1, with 8 bases fitting TRBD1. The CDR3 is 13 residues long. Germline assignment: CDR1 GTSNPN and CDR2 SVGIG (reference sequence). CDR3 sequence reads: CAGEDRANTEASF. For the CDR3, the DNA is TGTGCCGGGGAGGACAGGGCCAACACTGAAGCTTCCTTT.

About this clonotype: With a much larger clone just one base away, this may be a read error. The chain combines TRBV2 with TRBJ1-3; D unresolved. CDR3 size: 13 residues. The germline V gene encodes CDR1 SNHLY and CDR2 FYNNEI. CDR3 sequence (DNA): TGTGTCAGCGGGGAATCTGACGGAAACACCATATATTTT. Its protein product is CVSGESDGNTIYF. Looking up the rest from reference TRBV2 and TRBJ1-3 gives the full variable domain: EPEVTQTPSHQVTQMGQEVILRCVPISNHLYFYWYRQILGQKVEFLVSFYNNEISEKSEIFDDQFSVERPDGSNFTLKIRSTKLEDSAMYFCVSGESDGNTIYFGEGSWLTVV.

At least ten counts were recorded for this clonotype. J is TRBJ2-5 and V is TRBV7-8, with 11 bases that match TRBD1. Germline V lookup: CDR1 SGHVS, CDR2 FQNEAQ. The CDR3 contains 16 residues. Losses at the gene ends were 3 bases for V and 4 bases for J; bases not matched to a gene: 7. The CDR3 DNA reads TGTGCCAGCAGCTTTGCCGGACAGGGGGCTATAGAGACCCAGTACTTC. Translated: CASSFAGQGAIETQYF. Using reference TRBV7-8 and TRBJ2-5 for the parts outside the CDR3, the full variable domain is GAGVSQSPRYKVAKRGQDVALRCDPISGHVSLFWYQQALGQGPEFLTYFQNEAQLDKSGLPSDRFFAERPEGSVSTLKIQRTQQEDSAVYLCASSFAGQGAIETQYFGPGTRLLVL.

This clonotype was recorded many times. V and J are TRBV19 and TRBJ1-4, with TRBD1 matching over 7 bases. In germline, CDR1 is LNHDA, CDR2 SQIVND (reference sequence). The CDR3 is 16 amino acids. The V and J ends lost 7 bases and 0 bases, in that order; junction bases with no gene match: 8. The CDR3 loop is CASMGQMGATNEKLFF. Written as DNA, the CDR3 is TGTGCCAGTATGGGACAGATGGGTGCAACTAATGAAAAACTGTTTTTT.

This clonotype was recorded many times. The chain joins TRBV20-1 to TRBJ2-1; D is possibly TRBD2 (6 bases). Germline values: CDR1 DFQATT, CDR2 SNEGSKA (reference sequence). The CDR3 loop spans 14 amino acids. The V and J ends lost 2 bases and 8 bases respectively, with 16 bases between them. CDR3 loop: CSARPPSGLDEQFF. In nucleotides, the CDR3 is TGCAGTGCTAGACCCCCCAGCGGGTTGGATGAGCAGTTCTTC.

V usage is TRBV30 and J usage is TRBJ1-5; no reliable D call. CDR1 is GTSNPN and CDR2 is SVGIG in the germline V gene (reference sequence). The CDR3 totals 14 residues. V lost 5 bases and J 2 bases, leaving 13 bases between the germline ends. The CDR3 region has the DNA TGTGCCTGGTCTGTGTTAGGTGGCAATCAGCCCCAGCATTTT. Translated: CAWSVLGGNQPQHF.

V usage is TRBV4-1 and J usage is TRBJ2-3; 15 bases match TRBD2. The ends lost 8 bases at V and 2 bases at J; junction bases unmatched: 14. This CDR3 comprises 19 residues. Germline CDR1 reads MGHRA; CDR2 reads YSYEKL. CDR3 amino acids: CASLSEPGLAGGPTDTQYF. Here the CDR3 DNA reads TGCGCCAGCCTCAGTGAACCGGGACTAGCGGGAGGCCCCACAGATACGCAGTATTTT.

This clonotype was seen at least ten times. The V and J genes are TRBV2 and TRBJ1-5; tentatively, D is TRBD1 (6 bases). Per germline, CDR1 SNHLY and CDR2 FYNNEI. Trimming took 8 bases from V and 2 from J, leaving 10 bases between them. This CDR3 has 13 amino acids. In DNA, the CDR3 is TGTGCCAGCGGCAGGGGCGGCAATCAGCCCCAGCATTTT. Protein product: CASGRGGNQPQHF. The full variable domain, completed using reference TRBV2 and TRBJ1-5, is EPEVTQTPSHQVTQMGQEVILRCVPISNHLYFYWYRQILGQKVEFLVSFYNNEISEKSEIFDDQFSVERPDGSNFTLKIRSTKLEDSAMYFCASGRGGNQPQHFGDGTRLSIL.

This clonotype was recorded at least ten times. The genes are TRBV29-1 and TRBJ1-4; D call uncertain. The CDR3 contains 12 residues. The V gene lost 7 bases and the J gene lost 4 bases, with 10 bases spanning the gap. CDR1 and CDR2 (germline): SQVTM, ANQGSEA. The CDR3 loop reads CSAYDGNEKLFF. The CDR3 nucleotides are TGCAGCGCCTACGACGGTAATGAAAAACTGTTTTTT.